This TCR beta chain was identified in a study of blood T cell repertoires in COVID-19. Study at large: Samples representing acute and convalescent COVID-19 were sourced from the United States, Italy and Spain.

Authors' processing steps: Scientists estimated how many nucleated cells there were by amplifying reference gene primers. Profiling relied on immunoSEQ multiplex PCR, and the TCRdb table lists in-frame clones only, not all of them. V, J and clone size reflect that table, while D and trimming were determined from the DNA. The sample holds about 670,000 clones, about 87% seen once. The CDR3 runs 15 residues. Germline V gives CDR1 SGHKS, CDR2 YYEKEE (reference sequence). The V gene end was trimmed by 5 bases and the J gene end by 7 bases; junction bases not matched to a gene: 8. This clone was recorded once.

The chain carries TRBV5-5 and TRBJ2-1; 11 positions match TRBD1. Specimen: peripheral blood. This TCR was recovered from a woman under 30 with acute or convalescent COVID-19. CDR3 sequence reads: CASSSAGQGVNEQFF. The CDR3 region has the DNA TGTGCCAGCAGTAGTGCGGGACAGGGGGTGAATGAGCAGTTCTTC.